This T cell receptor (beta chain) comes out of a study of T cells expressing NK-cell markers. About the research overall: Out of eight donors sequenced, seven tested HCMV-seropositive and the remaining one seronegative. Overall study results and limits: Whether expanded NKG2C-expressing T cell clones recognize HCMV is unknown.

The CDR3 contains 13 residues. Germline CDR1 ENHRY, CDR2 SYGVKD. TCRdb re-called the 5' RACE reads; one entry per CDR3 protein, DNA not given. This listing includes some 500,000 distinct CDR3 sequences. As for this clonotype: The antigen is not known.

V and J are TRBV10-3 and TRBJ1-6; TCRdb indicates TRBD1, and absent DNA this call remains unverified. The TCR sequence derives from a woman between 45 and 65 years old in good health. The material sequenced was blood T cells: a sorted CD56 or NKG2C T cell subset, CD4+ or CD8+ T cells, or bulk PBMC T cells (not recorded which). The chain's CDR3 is CAISEDRYSPLHF.